This T cell receptor beta chain emerged from a study of T-cell reconstitution after alpha-beta-depleted transplantation in children. Unique molecular identifiers tagged the TCRbeta library. MiXCR was run by TCRdb on the PCR reads, yielding one entry per CDR3 protein. The table has hundreds of thousands of distinct CDR3 sequences, 16% seen once. Study-wide findings and caveats: The study reportedly traced alpha-beta T cells about two months after transplant to several hundred expanded graft clones. After one year, T-cell counts and TCRbeta diversity mostly came from new T cells.

With respect to this clonotype: Its antigen remains unidentified.

CDR1 ENHRY and CDR2 SYGVKD come from the germline V gene. The CDR3 is 14 amino acids. V shed 6 bases, J shed 6 bases, and the junction held 6 bases outside the gene matches. The chain employs TRBV10-3 and TRBJ2-2, with 8 bases aligning to TRBD1. The sequence came from a boy in the first two years of life who had a stem cell transplant for Wiskott-Aldrich syndrome, so the T cells may come from the graft donor. The sample here was PBMCs, mostly from graft donor cells, taken 360 days after TCRalphabeta/CD19-depleted stem cell transplant. As DNA, the CDR3 is TGTGCCATCAGGGAACAGGGGGTCGCCGGGGAGCTGTTTTTT. Its protein is CAIREQGVAGELFF.